The 25 T cell receptor beta chains reported below all come from one sample, sequenced in a study of cytomegalovirus exposure and HLA in healthy donors. PCR was performed using 60 Vbeta and 13 Jbeta primers. TCRdb's table, derived via immunoSEQ multiplex PCR, lists solely in-frame clones and lacks some. This table holds 90,000 or so clones, over 60% found once. Sequencing was performed on PBMCs. The origin of the receptors is a female donor in good health and CMV-seronegative.

For the CDR3, the DNA is TGTGCCTGGATGGTCGGCGGGAACTCCTACGAGCAGTACTTC. This encodes CAWMVGGNSYEQYF. The chain has TRBV21-1 and TRBJ2-7; the table's D call of TRBD2 was not tested on the DNA. TRBV21-1 has pseudogene status. This CDR3 region has 14 residues.

This chain uses TRBV5-4 with TRBJ1-2; 9 bases map to TRBD1. The CDR3 runs to 15 residues. With 0 bases clipped from V and 5 bases from J, the junction kept 5 bases outside the gene matches. Germline-derived CDR1 and CDR2 are SGHNT and YYREEE (reference sequence). The CDR3 sequence: CASSLDSGTGYGYTF. The CDR3 DNA sequence: TGTGCCAGCAGCTTGGACAGCGGGACAGGGTATGGCTACACCTTC.

This clone was seen just once. The chain couples TRBV4-3 to TRBJ2-7; TRBD1 matches at 8 bases. This CDR3 spans 15 amino acids. V trimming: 1 base; J trimming: 7 bases; junction bases outside the gene matches: 9. The germline V gene encodes CDR1 LGHNA and CDR2 YSLEER. The CDR3 DNA sequence: TGCGCCAGCAGCCAAGCGGGGGACAGGTCGGGGGAGCAGTACTTC. It encodes CASSQAGDRSGEQYF.

Only one count was recorded for this clone. The CDR3 reads CATSRESRGGPNTGELFF. Here the CDR3 DNA reads TGTGCCACCAGCAGAGAGTCGCGGGGGGGCCCGAACACCGGGGAGCTGTTTTTT. The chain carries TRBV15 and TRBJ2-2; 9 nucleotides match TRBD2. Per the germline V gene, CDR1 is LNHNV and CDR2 is YYDKDF (reference sequence). CDR3 length equals 18 residues. J gave up 0 bases and V 0 bases, and 5 bases lay outside the gene matches.

V and J are TRBV28 and TRBJ1-4; D may be TRBD1 (5 bases). Trimming stripped 5 bases from V and 8 bases from J, with 18 bases between. The CDR3 runs to 15 residues. Germline loops: CDR1 MDHEN, CDR2 SYDVKM. DNA of the CDR3: TGTGCCAGCAGTCCAGCGGGCCGCGAGGGGGAAAAACTGTTTTTT. Amino acids: CASSPAGREGEKLFF.

This chain joins TRBV7-9 and TRBJ1-2; tentatively, D is TRBD1 (6 bases). The CDR3 spans 14 residues. V was shortened by 8 bases and J by 4 bases, with 17 bases between the two germline ends. Germline V gene lookup returns CDR1 SEHNR and CDR2 FQNEAQ (reference sequence). Here the CDR3 reads CASGRQAPGYGYTF. CDR3 sequence (DNA): TGTGCCAGCGGCAGACAGGCGCCGGGCTATGGCTACACCTTC.

As concerns this clone: A read error may account for a junction end that differs from germline. The chain joins TRBV7-7 to TRBJ2-1; a weak D match, TRBD1 (5 bases). Germline assignment: CDR1 SSHAT and CDR2 FNYEAQ (reference sequence). CDR3 length equals 15 residues. CDR3 amino acids: CASSLGQWPYNEQFF. DNA of the CDR3: TGTGCTAGCAGCTTAGGACAATGGCCCTACAATGAGCAGTTCTTC.

The V gene is TRBV6-1, the J gene TRBJ1-5, with 7 bases aligning to TRBD1. Trimming cost V 5 bases and J 7 bases; bases outside gene matches: 5. From germline, CDR1 is MNHNS and CDR2 SASEGT. There are 13 residues in the CDR3. The CDR3 region has the DNA TGTGCCAGCAGTCCTGACAGGGTCCAGCCCCAGCATTTT. It encodes CASSPDRVQPQHF.

The chain employs TRBV6-5 and TRBJ2-7; TRBD1 aligns across 11 bases. Germline V CDR1 and CDR2: MNHEY, SVGAGI. This CDR3 contains 16 residues. V lost 2 bases, J lost 3 bases, and 6 bases stayed unmatched. For the CDR3, the DNA is TGTGCCAGCAGTTACGGGGACAGGGGGTTAAGCTACGAGCAGTACTTC. Residues: CASSYGDRGLSYEQYF.

V gene TRBV27 combines with J gene TRBJ2-7; TRBD1 matches at 7 bases. The CDR3 totals 14 residues. V shed 5 bases, J shed 5 bases, and the junction held 9 bases outside the gene matches. Germline CDR1 reads MNHEY; CDR2 reads SMNVEV (reference sequence). CDR3 nucleotide sequence: TGTGCCAGCAGTCTCGACAGGGAACCCCACGAGCAGTACTTC. It translates to CASSLDREPHEQYF.

In its sample, this clone was seen once. The chain carries TRBV27 and TRBJ2-7, with TRBD2 as a possible D gene (5 bases). The CDR3 loop spans 17 amino acids. Trimming left V 8 bases short and J 2 bases short, with 25 bases between. Germline V lookup: CDR1 MNHEY, CDR2 SMNVEV (reference sequence). CDR3 in amino acids: CASAVSRGTATTYEQYF. In DNA, the CDR3 is TGTGCCAGCGCCGTATCTCGGGGAACTGCAACAACCTACGAGCAGTACTTC.

The chain has TRBV7-2 and TRBJ1-3; D gene unclear. V was shortened by 0 bases and J by 0 bases, with 9 bases between the two germline ends. The V gene's germline CDR1 is SGHTA and CDR2 FQGNSA. This CDR3 is built from 16 residues. This chain's CDR3 is CASSLAGLSSGNTIYF. In nucleotides, the CDR3 is TGTGCCAGCAGCTTAGCCGGACTTAGCTCTGGAAACACCATATATTTT.

This chain connects TRBV6-6 to TRBJ2-7, with TRBD1 identical over 7 bases. Per germline, CDR1 MNHNY and CDR2 SVGAGI (reference sequence). The CDR3 is made up of 15 amino acids. The trim removed 6 bases at V and 3 bases at J, leaving 11 bases unmatched. The CDR3 spells CASSRGQVLIYEQYF. The CDR3 DNA reads as TGTGCCAGCAGCCGAGGACAGGTTCTTATCTACGAGCAGTACTTC.

The genes are TRBV15 and TRBJ1-4; no clear D. The germline CDR1 and CDR2 sequences are LNHNV and YYDKDF (reference sequence). This CDR3 is built from 14 residues. V dropped 5 bases and J dropped 5 bases, with 12 bases sitting between them. The CDR3 DNA is TGTGCCACCAGCTCCCCGAGAGGGAATGAAAAACTGTTTTTT. Amino acids: CATSSPRGNEKLFF. Full variable domain (missing parts from reference TRBV15 and TRBJ1-4): DAMVIQNPRYQVTQFGKPVTLSCSQTLNHNVMYWYQQKSSQAPKLLFHYYDKDFNNEADTPDNFQSRRPNTSFCFLDIRSPGLGDTAMYLCATSSPRGNEKLFFGSGTQLSVL.

This clone was detected a few times. The rearrangement joins TRBV5-8 to TRBJ1-1; D may be TRBD1 (5 bases). V was pared by 2 bases and J by 4 bases, with 18 bases between. The CDR3 contains 16 residues. CDR1 is SGHTS, CDR2 YDEGEE, per germline. CDR3 protein: CASSFPGPMGGTEAFF. In DNA form, the CDR3 reads TGTGCCAGCAGCTTCCCAGGCCCTATGGGGGGCACTGAAGCTTTCTTT.

This chain joins TRBV7-2 and TRBJ2-7; 7 nucleotides agree with TRBD2. This CDR3 spans 16 amino acids. The ends lost 7 bases at V and 0 bases at J; junction bases unmatched: 12. Germline-derived CDR1 and CDR2 are SGHTA and FQGNSA. Here the CDR3 reads CASTPRAGLTSYEQYF. In nucleotides, the CDR3 is TGTGCCAGCACCCCGAGAGCGGGACTCACCTCCTACGAGCAGTACTTC.

The genes are TRBV2 and TRBJ2-7, with D uncertain. This CDR3 spans 13 amino acids. V lost 5 bases and J lost 6, with 14 bases in between. CDR1 and CDR2 from the germline V gene are SNHLY and FYNNEI. In DNA, the CDR3 is TGTGCCAGCAGTCCCAACCTCAACACCGAGCAGTACTTC. Its protein is CASSPNLNTEQYF. Full variable domain (outside the CDR3, taken from reference TRBV2 and TRBJ2-7): EPEVTQTPSHQVTQMGQEVILRCVPISNHLYFYWYRQILGQKVEFLVSFYNNEISEKSEIFDDQFSVERPDGSNFTLKIRSTKLEDSAMYFCASSPNLNTEQYFGPGTRLTVT.

V gene TRBV12-5 combines with J gene TRBJ1-1; D perhaps matches TRBD1 (6 bases). Germline CDR1 LGHNT, CDR2 FRNRAP. The CDR3 has 13 amino acids. V gave up 3 bases and J gave up 4 bases, with 9 bases separating them. Here the CDR3 DNA reads TGTGCTAGTGGTTTAGGGGGGGCCACTGAAGCTTTCTTT. It is translated as CASGLGGATEAFF.

This chain uses TRBV5-1 with TRBJ2-7; a possible D gene is TRBD2 (6 bases). Per germline, CDR1 SGHRS and CDR2 YFSETQ. Between the trimmed V and J ends, which lost 0 bases and 4 bases, there was a span of 14 bases. The CDR3 contains 15 residues. The CDR3 nucleotides read TGCGCCAGCAGCTTGGGTCCGGGAGTTCTGTACGAGCAGTACTTC. Its translation: CASSLGPGVLYEQYF.

This clone has a single count. CDR3 DNA sequence: TGCGCCAGCAGGATGGGGGGGGGTAGCAATGAGCAGTTCTTC. Translating gives CASRMGGGSNEQFF. The J gene is TRBJ2-1, the V gene TRBV5-1; 7 bases line up with TRBD2. The CDR3 totals 14 residues. V trimming: 5 bases; J trimming: 6 bases; junction bases outside the gene matches: 8. Germline assignment: CDR1 SGHRS and CDR2 YFSETQ.

The chain links TRBV7-2 to TRBJ2-5; 11 nucleotides agree with TRBD2. V dropped 0 bases and J dropped 2; count of bases not matched to a gene: 2. The CDR3 runs to 16 residues. Per germline, CDR1 SGHTA and CDR2 FQGNSA. The CDR3 DNA sequence: TGTGCCAGCAGCTTAGCGGGGACTAGCGGACAAGAGACCCAGTACTTC. Encoded protein: CASSLAGTSGQETQYF.

The chain links TRBV29-1 to TRBJ2-3; 9 bases align to TRBD2. Losses at the gene ends were 4 bases for V and 14 bases for J; bases not matched to a gene: 4. Germline CDR1 is SQVTM and CDR2 is ANQGSEA. There are 10 residues in the CDR3. The CDR3, as DNA: TGCAGCGTTGCGCTAGCGGGGTCGTATTTT. Amino acid sequence: CSVALAGSYF.

The gene calls are TRBV30 and TRBJ2-1; 7 bases align to TRBD1. After removal of 3 bases from V and 7 bases from J, the junction contained 6 bases not matched to a gene. The CDR3 extends over 13 amino acids. Germline lookup yields CDR1 GTSNPN and CDR2 SVGIG (reference sequence). CDR3 in DNA: TGTGCCTGGAGCCCGGGACAGCAAAATGAGCAGTTCTTC. It translates to CAWSPGQQNEQFF. The full variable domain, completed using reference TRBV30 and TRBJ2-1, is SQTIHQWPATLVQPVGSPLSLECTVEGTSNPNLYWYRQAAGRGLQLLFYSVGIGQISSEVPQNLSASRPQDRQFILSSKKLLLSDSGFYLCAWSPGQQNEQFFGPGTRLTVL.

This rearrangement joins TRBV29-1 to TRBJ1-2; D call uncertain. Trimming took off 4 bases at V and 6 bases at J, with 15 bases between the two ends. Germline V lookup: CDR1 SQVTM, CDR2 ANQGSEA. The CDR3 spans 13 residues. The CDR3 region has the DNA TGCAGCGTTGTGCCTCCAGGAGGGCATGGCTACACCTTC. It yields the protein CSVVPPGGHGYTF.

V is TRBV2 and J is TRBJ2-2; D remains ambiguous. The CDR3 covers 14 residues. The germline gives CDR1 SNHLY, CDR2 FYNNEI. V gave up 4 bases and J gave up 7 bases, with 13 bases separating them. CDR3 loop: CASSGFRTNGELFF. The CDR3 nucleotides are TGTGCCAGCAGTGGCTTTAGAACGAACGGGGAGCTGTTTTTT. Combining the CDR3 with reference TRBV2 and TRBJ2-2 gives the whole variable domain EPEVTQTPSHQVTQMGQEVILRCVPISNHLYFYWYRQILGQKVEFLVSFYNNEISEKSEIFDDQFSVERPDGSNFTLKIRSTKLEDSAMYFCASSGFRTNGELFFGEGSRLTVL.